Presented here are 28 T cell receptor beta chains from one specimen sequenced in a study of cytomegalovirus exposure and HLA in healthy donors. The PCR employed 60 Vbeta primers together with 13 Jbeta primers. Method: immunoSEQ multiplex PCR; TCRdb's copy keeps in-frame clones and lacks some. The data show more than 90,000 clones, about 70% seen once. Sequencing was carried out using PBMCs. The receptors come from a man aged 30 to 39 in good health and CMV-seropositive.

The chain recombines TRBV7-2 with TRBJ1-1; TRBD1 might be the D (6 bases). Trimming removed 4 bases at V and 1 base at J, with 10 bases between. The V gene's germline CDR1 is SGHTA and CDR2 FQGNSA. This CDR3 has 14 residues. As DNA, the CDR3 is TGTGCCAGCAGCTCTTACAGGGAGAACACTGAAGCTTTCTTT. Residues: CASSSYRENTEAFF.

This clone was counted a few times. This chain uses TRBV2 with TRBJ2-7; no firm D call. Germline values: CDR1 SNHLY, CDR2 FYNNEI. V lost 3 bases to trimming and J lost 0 bases, with 15 bases between them. The CDR3 has 16 amino acids. The CDR3 protein is CASSDPTRPVSYEQYF. CDR3 nucleotides: TGTGCCAGCAGTGATCCGACTCGACCCGTCTCCTACGAGCAGTACTTC.

This chain connects TRBV7-9 to TRBJ2-5; TRBD1 aligns across 9 bases. The end of the DNA is better explained by TRBJ2-7, so the J call may be wrong. CDR1 SEHNR and CDR2 FQNEAQ come from the germline V gene (reference sequence). This CDR3 has 15 amino acids. CDR3 in amino acids: CASSLRTGDTYEQYF. The CDR3 bases are TGTGCCAGCAGCCTCAGGACAGGGGACACTTACGAGCAGTACTTC.

This clone was found once. V usage is TRBV7-8 and J usage is TRBJ1-1; D perhaps matches TRBD1 (5 bases). Germline values: CDR1 SGHVS, CDR2 FQNEAQ. The CDR3 has 15 residues. V was trimmed by 1 base and J by 5 bases, leaving 14 bases between them. The chain's CDR3 is CASSLGGRLVTEAFF. The CDR3 DNA follows: TGTGCCAGCAGCTTAGGGGGCAGGTTGGTGACTGAAGCTTTCTTT.

The genes are TRBV6-1 and TRBJ1-1; D uncertain. Per germline, CDR1 MNHNS and CDR2 SASEGT. The CDR3 sequence is 12 residues long. Deletions cut 8 bases from V and 7 bases from J, with 14 bases between. The CDR3 DNA reads TGTGCCAGCGGGCGGGCCAGCTTTGAAGCTTTCTTT. Translation: CASGRASFEAFF.

This clone was seen a handful of times. This chain connects TRBV18 to TRBJ1-1; D is unclear. The CDR3 is 12 residues long. V was trimmed by 3 bases and J by 3 bases, leaving 5 bases between them. Germline V gene data show CDR1 as KGHSH and CDR2 as LQKENI. The CDR3 DNA reads as TGTGCCAGCTCACCCGGTGACACTGAAGCTTTCTTT. This translates into CASSPGDTEAFF.

The chain joins TRBV7-9 to TRBJ2-2; the D is unclear. Germline V gene lookup returns CDR1 SEHNR and CDR2 FQNEAQ (reference sequence). V shed 5 bases and J shed 7 bases, with 11 bases lying between them. This CDR3 spans 13 amino acids. The DNA for the CDR3 is TGTGCCAGCAGCCAGGTACATCACGGGGAGCTGTTTTTT. This sequence encodes CASSQVHHGELFF.

The chain employs TRBV2 and TRBJ2-7; possibly TRBD1 for D (6 bases). Germline CDR1 reads SNHLY; CDR2 reads FYNNEI. V shed 8 bases and J shed 3 bases, with 17 bases lying between them. This CDR3 contains 14 residues. The CDR3 spells CASFNSQGLYEQYV. In DNA form, the CDR3 reads TGTGCCAGCTTTAATAGTCAGGGGCTCTACGAGCAGTACGTC.

The chain joins TRBV7-6 to TRBJ2-1, with a weak D call TRBD2 (5 bases). Germline-derived CDR1 and CDR2 are SGHVS and FNYEAQ. The CDR3 consists of 16 residues. Trimming removed 5 bases at V and 0 bases at J, with 14 bases between. The CDR3 DNA reads as TGTGCCAGCAGCCCCAGGACTTTCAGCTCCTACAATGAGCAGTTCTTC. This sequence encodes CASSPRTFSSYNEQFF.

The gene calls are TRBV7-9 and TRBJ2-4; a weak D match, TRBD1 (6 bases). V was trimmed by 4 bases and J by 6 bases, leaving 13 bases between them. The V gene's germline CDR1 is SEHNR and CDR2 FQNEAQ (reference sequence). The CDR3 contains 14 residues. CDR3 region: CASSSTGTRNIQYF. DNA for the CDR3: TGTGCCAGCAGCTCGACCGGGACAAGAAACATTCAGTACTTC.

The J gene is TRBJ2-5, the V gene TRBV7-2, with TRBD2 identical over 12 bases. The CDR3 loop spans 14 amino acids. J lost 5 bases, V lost 6 bases, and 4 bases had no gene match. The germline CDR1 and CDR2 sequences are SGHTA and FQGNSA. In nucleotides, the CDR3 is TGTGCCAGCAGGACTAGCGGGGGAGTTGAGACCCAGTACTTC. This gives the protein CASRTSGGVETQYF.

The chain couples TRBV19 to TRBJ2-4; 11 nucleotides match TRBD2. The V and J ends lost 5 bases and 8 bases, in that order; junction bases with no gene match: 17. The CDR3 contains 18 residues. Germline V gene lookup returns CDR1 LNHDA and CDR2 SQIVND (reference sequence). In DNA, the CDR3 is TGTGCCAGTAGTCCCCAGACTAGCGGGGAAGCTATCACGGACATTCAGTACTTC. It translates to CASSPQTSGEAITDIQYF.

This chain links TRBV28 with TRBJ1-2, with D maybe TRBD1 (6 bases). V was clipped by 5 bases and J by 5 bases, with 9 bases between them. The length of the CDR3 is 12 residues. Germline V CDR1 and CDR2: MDHEN, SYDVKM. The CDR3 loop reads CASSNRAYGYTF. CDR3 nucleotides: TGTGCCAGCAGTAACAGGGCGTATGGCTACACCTTC.

This chain uses TRBV5-1 with TRBJ1-3, with TRBD1 as a possible D gene (5 bases). This CDR3 has 15 amino acids. The V end lost 4 bases, the J end lost 2 bases, and 13 bases lay between the germline ends. CDR1 is SGHRS, CDR2 YFSETQ, per germline. The CDR3 DNA reads TGCGCCAGCAGCGTATCGGGGGGAACTGGAAACACCATATATTTT. Its translation is CASSVSGGTGNTIYF. Together with reference TRBV5-1 and TRBJ1-3, the CDR3 gives the full variable domain: KAGVTQTPRYLIKTRGQQVTLSCSPISGHRSVSWYQQTPGQGLQFLFEYFSETQRNKGNFPGRFSGRQFSNSRSEMNVSTLELGDSALYLCASSVSGGTGNTIYFGEGSWLTVV.

In regard to this clone: Mismatch with germline at one junction end may stem from a read error. The chain employs TRBV7-9 and TRBJ2-2; TRBD2 might be the D (5 bases). Germline V lookup: CDR1 SEHNR, CDR2 FQNEAQ (reference sequence). CDR3 length: 14 amino acids. The CDR3 sequence: CASSPIWATGELSF. CDR3 DNA sequence: TGTGCCAGCAGCCCTATTTGGGCCACCGGGGAGCTGTCTTTT.

Written as DNA, the CDR3 is TGTGCCAGCAGTTTCCTAGCGGGGGGGTGGACAGATACGCAGTATTTT. This translates into CASSFLAGGWTDTQYF. This sequence joins TRBV27 and TRBJ2-3, with 12 positions matching TRBD2. The CDR3 contains 16 residues. Germline CDR1 MNHEY, CDR2 SMNVEV (reference sequence). Losses at the gene ends were 3 bases for V and 3 bases for J; bases not matched to a gene: 4.

This clone was seen only once. This chain links TRBV9 with TRBJ2-3; 7 bases map to TRBD2. Trimming at V came to 0 bases and at J to 4 bases, leaving 5 bases not matched to a gene. The CDR3 is 15 residues long. CDR1 and CDR2 from the germline V gene are SGDLS and YYNGEE. The CDR3 nucleotides are TGTGCCAGCAGCGTAGGAGGGAGGGCCCCAGATACGCAGTATTTT. Translated: CASSVGGRAPDTQYF.

The chain uses TRBV11-1 and TRBJ2-3, with D hard to call. V lost 3 bases and J lost 1, with 11 bases in between. The CDR3 consists of 15 residues. The V gene's germline CDR1 is SGHAT and CDR2 FQDESV (reference sequence). The CDR3 region is CASSFTGRGTDTQYF. In nucleotides, the CDR3 is TGTGCCAGCAGCTTCACGGGTCGGGGCACAGATACGCAGTATTTT.

This clone is a singleton in its sample. V usage is TRBV25-1 and J usage is TRBJ1-2; D ambiguous. V gave up 7 bases and J gave up 7 bases, with 13 bases separating them. Germline CDR1 reads MGHDK; CDR2 reads SYGVNS. This CDR3 is built from 12 residues. In nucleotides, the CDR3 is TGTGCCAGCACTCCCGGGTTCGGTGGCTACACCTTC. This translates into CASTPGFGGYTF.

V is TRBV25-1 and J is TRBJ2-1; 11 nucleotides line up with TRBD1. This CDR3 has 17 residues. The V gene end was trimmed by 1 base and the J gene end by 3 bases; junction bases not matched to a gene: 5. Germline assignment: CDR1 MGHDK and CDR2 SYGVNS. CDR3 nucleotides: TGTGCCAGCAGTGAATTCTTGGACAGGGGGCGCTACAATGAGCAGTTCTTC. It is translated as CASSEFLDRGRYNEQFF. The whole variable domain, filled in from reference TRBV25-1 and TRBJ2-1, reads EADIYQTPRYLVIGTGKKITLECSQTMGHDKMYWYQQDPGMELHLIHYSYGVNSTEKGDLSSESTVSRIRTEHFPLTLESARPSHTSQYLCASSEFLDRGRYNEQFFGPGTRLTVL.

The sample holds one count of this clone. This chain links TRBV18 with TRBJ1-1; tentatively, D is TRBD1 (5 bases). This CDR3 is 17 amino acids long. Trimming pared 3 bases from V and 1 base from J, leaving 18 bases between. Germline assignment: CDR1 KGHSH and CDR2 LQKENI. This chain's CDR3 is CASSPFIDSTPNTEAFF. CDR3 sequence (DNA): TGTGCCAGCTCACCGTTTATAGACAGTACCCCGAACACTGAAGCTTTCTTT.

The V call is TRBV9, the J call TRBJ2-7; D call uncertain. Germline values: CDR1 SGDLS, CDR2 YYNGEE. The CDR3 spans 14 residues. Trimming left V 4 bases short and J 2 bases short, with 13 bases between. Here the CDR3 DNA reads TGTGCCAGCAGCCCCCGGTGGTCCCCCTACGAGCAGTACTTC. As protein: CASSPRWSPYEQYF.

The chain joins TRBV7-3 to TRBJ2-2; 9 bases align to TRBD2. This CDR3 comprises 16 residues. J gave up 1 base and V 0 bases, and 0 bases lay outside the gene matches. The germline V gene encodes CDR1 SGHTA and CDR2 FQGTGA. The CDR3 DNA follows: TGTGCCAGCAGCTTAACAGCGGGGGGGAACACCGGGGAGCTGTTTTTT. Translation gives CASSLTAGGNTGELFF.

The chain employs TRBV19 and TRBJ1-1; tentative D call: TRBD1 (5 bases). CDR3 size: 16 residues. V was clipped by 2 bases and J by 0 bases, with 13 bases between them. From germline, CDR1 is LNHDA and CDR2 SQIVND (reference sequence). CDR3 protein: CASSIFAAGMNTEAFF. For the CDR3, the DNA is TGTGCCAGTAGTATATTTGCGGCAGGGATGAACACTGAAGCTTTCTTT.

The chain uses TRBV29-1 and TRBJ1-1; TRBD1 aligns across 11 bases. The CDR3 has 13 residues. The germline V gene encodes CDR1 SQVTM and CDR2 ANQGSEA. V lost 8 bases, J lost 5 bases, and 7 bases stayed unmatched. Here the CDR3 reads CSPSRDRGTEAFF. In DNA form, the CDR3 reads TGCAGCCCTAGCAGGGACAGGGGGACTGAAGCTTTCTTT.

The rearrangement links TRBV30 to TRBJ2-2; D unresolved. The CDR3 is 13 residues long. Germline assignment: CDR1 GTSNPN and CDR2 SVGIG (reference sequence). Trimming cost V 4 bases and J 7 bases, with 13 bases left between them. The CDR3 here is CAWIPQAFGELFF. CDR3 coding DNA: TGTGCCTGGATCCCTCAGGCTTTCGGGGAGCTGTTTTTT. Full variable domain (outside the CDR3, taken from reference TRBV30 and TRBJ2-2): SQTIHQWPATLVQPVGSPLSLECTVEGTSNPNLYWYRQAAGRGLQLLFYSVGIGQISSEVPQNLSASRPQDRQFILSSKKLLLSDSGFYLCAWIPQAFGELFFGEGSRLTVL.

V and J are TRBV29-1 and TRBJ1-2; D is unresolved. From germline, CDR1 is SQVTM and CDR2 ANQGSEA. The V end lost 2 bases, the J end lost 4 bases, and 20 bases lay between the germline ends. The CDR3 has 16 amino acids. CDR3 loop: CSVESVTAARGYGYTF. In nucleotides, the CDR3 is TGCAGCGTTGAATCTGTGACCGCGGCCCGAGGCTATGGCTACACCTTC.

This chain connects TRBV5-6 to TRBJ1-1, with TRBD1 identical over 8 bases. The germline CDR1 and CDR2 sequences are SGHDT and YYEEEE. The CDR3 runs to 14 residues. Germline trimming cut 4 bases from V and 1 base from J; bases unmatched to any gene: 3. The CDR3 nucleotides read TGTGCCAGCAGCCCACAGGGGGGGAACACTGAAGCTTTCTTT. Protein sequence: CASSPQGGNTEAFF. Looking up the rest from reference TRBV5-6 and TRBJ1-1 gives the full variable domain: DAGVTQSPTHLIKTRGQQVTLRCSPKSGHDTVSWYQQALGQGPQFIFQYYEEEERQRGNFPDRFSGHQFPNYSSELNVNALLLGDSALYLCASSPQGGNTEAFFGQGTRLTVV.